This T cell receptor (beta chain) was sequenced for a study of shared clonotypes between healthy human individuals. Findings of the study overall: Clonotypes shared by all four donors outscored non-shared clonotypes in generation probability. Although depth was large, rarefaction showed that sequencing of the sorted subsets was incomplete. The sharing of 4% to 5.5% of naive CD4 clonotypes was seen across a handful of donors.

TCRdb's table, derived via immunoSEQ multiplex PCR, lists solely in-frame clones and lacks some. The sample carries 1 million to 1.3 million clones, around 82% recorded once. Germline V gene data show CDR1 as SGHTA and CDR2 as FQGNSA. V was clipped by 6 bases and J by 1 base, with 13 bases between them. This CDR3 spans 14 amino acids. Points on this clone: Its specificity is unknown.

The chain recombines TRBV7-2 with TRBJ2-7; D is uncertain. This clonotype originated in a man between 18 and 35 years old in good health. Some clones in this sample may be carry-over from other donors' samples. Sequencing input: memory CD4+ T cells from PBMCs. Subset of the sample: CD45RA-negative fraction. The CDR3 reads CASSPGPESYEQYF. In DNA form, the CDR3 reads TGTGCCAGCAGTCCTGGTCCAGAGTCCTACGAGCAGTACTTC.